This TCR beta chain was found in a study of blood T cell repertoires in COVID-19 (TCRdb year 2020). General notes on the study: The collaborator samples originated in the United States, Italy and Spain and spanned the acute and convalescent phases of COVID-19. The prospective study material was composed of cDNA or gDNA derived from T cells, B-cell-depleted T cells, or PBMCs. Subjects who had been exposed to COVID-19, were actively infected with it, or had recovered from it provided the deeply sampled blood TCRbeta repertoires that made up the dataset. A freely available public database, intended as a resource for researchers studying the immune response to SARS-CoV-2, is where the repertoires were released. Samples were obtained from the ongoing ImmuneRACE study (first 160 participants) and from about 1,300 subjects provided by 6 global collaborators. A de-identified subject ID, COVID-19 status, age in years and sex were almost always included in the sample metadata. Where HLA class I and class II types were available, the types were taken from metadata supplied by the sample provider, not from assay-based typing.

The immunoSEQ Assay, a bias-controlled multiplex PCR, was used to amplify TCRbeta CDR3 regions from genomic DNA. The paper's processing steps were these. The number of nucleated cells in each sample was estimated by amplification of reference gene primers within the assay. To quantify the absolute abundance of each unique TCRbeta CDR3 rearrangement, sequence reads were collapsed and filtered. For each sample, productive Simpson clonality was calculated as the square root of Simpson's diversity index across productive rearrangements. TCRdb re-hosts the immuneACCESS table, in-frame sequences only. Its copies lack some clones; in the studies checked, an unresolved V gene accounts for under half of them, and the cause for the rest is not known. D and trimming come from the DNA, and the V and J calls and clone size come from that table. Recorded for this sample are about 290,000 clones; under 90% of them occurred a single time. The ten largest make up less than 2% of the sample.

This clone was seen a single time. What antigen it recognizes has not been identified. One base away there is no much larger clone; base qualities are not given. In the prospective study, participants were roughly 18 to 100 years old, resided in approximately 22 geographic areas of the United States, and were enrolled through a virtual design. Cohort assignment in the prospective study relied on participant-reported clinical history from a screening survey and a study questionnaire. For ImmuneRACE Cohort 3, a participant was defined as recovered based on two consecutive negative NP/OP PCR tests, clearance by a healthcare professional, or resolution of symptoms. Each participant in the prospective study had whole blood, serum and a nasopharyngeal or oropharyngeal swab collected by mobile phlebotomists. Prospective study participants could optionally give additional blood draws and questionnaires over an approximately two-month period. Prospective study blood samples were shipped either frozen or at room temperature before DNA extraction.

The germline ends are 13 bases apart after V is trimmed by 3 bases and J by 2 bases. Via the germline V gene (reference sequence), CDR1 is SEHNR and CDR2 FQNEAQ. Including cysteine and phenylalanine, the CDR3 has 15 amino acids. The read is trimmed to its CDR3 DNA, 45 bases read in frame from base 1. The investigation overall reported the following: The amount of clinical and demographic metadata varied by source and participant and was provided uncurated.

The receptor was derived from a woman aged 40 to 55 who had recovered from COVID-19. The sequenced sample was PBMCs or T cells enriched from blood (not recorded which). The receptor chain draws on TRBV7-9 and TRBJ1-2, with TRBD1 as a weak D call on 5 bases. The nucleotide sequence is TGTGCCAGCAGCTTCCTATCGACAGCGAACTATGGCTACACCTTC. Its protein is CASSFLSTANYGYTF.